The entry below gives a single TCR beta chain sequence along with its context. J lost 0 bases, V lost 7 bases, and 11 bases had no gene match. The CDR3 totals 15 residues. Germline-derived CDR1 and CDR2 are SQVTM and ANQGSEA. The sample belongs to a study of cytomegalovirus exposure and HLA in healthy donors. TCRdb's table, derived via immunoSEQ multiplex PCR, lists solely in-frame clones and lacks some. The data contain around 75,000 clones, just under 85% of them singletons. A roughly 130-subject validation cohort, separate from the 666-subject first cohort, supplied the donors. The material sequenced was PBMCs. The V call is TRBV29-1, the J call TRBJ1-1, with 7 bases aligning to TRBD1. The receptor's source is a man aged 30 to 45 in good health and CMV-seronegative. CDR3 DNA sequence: TGCAGCGCCATAGCCCCGACAGGGATGAACACTGAAGCTTTCTTT. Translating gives CSAIAPTGMNTEAFF.